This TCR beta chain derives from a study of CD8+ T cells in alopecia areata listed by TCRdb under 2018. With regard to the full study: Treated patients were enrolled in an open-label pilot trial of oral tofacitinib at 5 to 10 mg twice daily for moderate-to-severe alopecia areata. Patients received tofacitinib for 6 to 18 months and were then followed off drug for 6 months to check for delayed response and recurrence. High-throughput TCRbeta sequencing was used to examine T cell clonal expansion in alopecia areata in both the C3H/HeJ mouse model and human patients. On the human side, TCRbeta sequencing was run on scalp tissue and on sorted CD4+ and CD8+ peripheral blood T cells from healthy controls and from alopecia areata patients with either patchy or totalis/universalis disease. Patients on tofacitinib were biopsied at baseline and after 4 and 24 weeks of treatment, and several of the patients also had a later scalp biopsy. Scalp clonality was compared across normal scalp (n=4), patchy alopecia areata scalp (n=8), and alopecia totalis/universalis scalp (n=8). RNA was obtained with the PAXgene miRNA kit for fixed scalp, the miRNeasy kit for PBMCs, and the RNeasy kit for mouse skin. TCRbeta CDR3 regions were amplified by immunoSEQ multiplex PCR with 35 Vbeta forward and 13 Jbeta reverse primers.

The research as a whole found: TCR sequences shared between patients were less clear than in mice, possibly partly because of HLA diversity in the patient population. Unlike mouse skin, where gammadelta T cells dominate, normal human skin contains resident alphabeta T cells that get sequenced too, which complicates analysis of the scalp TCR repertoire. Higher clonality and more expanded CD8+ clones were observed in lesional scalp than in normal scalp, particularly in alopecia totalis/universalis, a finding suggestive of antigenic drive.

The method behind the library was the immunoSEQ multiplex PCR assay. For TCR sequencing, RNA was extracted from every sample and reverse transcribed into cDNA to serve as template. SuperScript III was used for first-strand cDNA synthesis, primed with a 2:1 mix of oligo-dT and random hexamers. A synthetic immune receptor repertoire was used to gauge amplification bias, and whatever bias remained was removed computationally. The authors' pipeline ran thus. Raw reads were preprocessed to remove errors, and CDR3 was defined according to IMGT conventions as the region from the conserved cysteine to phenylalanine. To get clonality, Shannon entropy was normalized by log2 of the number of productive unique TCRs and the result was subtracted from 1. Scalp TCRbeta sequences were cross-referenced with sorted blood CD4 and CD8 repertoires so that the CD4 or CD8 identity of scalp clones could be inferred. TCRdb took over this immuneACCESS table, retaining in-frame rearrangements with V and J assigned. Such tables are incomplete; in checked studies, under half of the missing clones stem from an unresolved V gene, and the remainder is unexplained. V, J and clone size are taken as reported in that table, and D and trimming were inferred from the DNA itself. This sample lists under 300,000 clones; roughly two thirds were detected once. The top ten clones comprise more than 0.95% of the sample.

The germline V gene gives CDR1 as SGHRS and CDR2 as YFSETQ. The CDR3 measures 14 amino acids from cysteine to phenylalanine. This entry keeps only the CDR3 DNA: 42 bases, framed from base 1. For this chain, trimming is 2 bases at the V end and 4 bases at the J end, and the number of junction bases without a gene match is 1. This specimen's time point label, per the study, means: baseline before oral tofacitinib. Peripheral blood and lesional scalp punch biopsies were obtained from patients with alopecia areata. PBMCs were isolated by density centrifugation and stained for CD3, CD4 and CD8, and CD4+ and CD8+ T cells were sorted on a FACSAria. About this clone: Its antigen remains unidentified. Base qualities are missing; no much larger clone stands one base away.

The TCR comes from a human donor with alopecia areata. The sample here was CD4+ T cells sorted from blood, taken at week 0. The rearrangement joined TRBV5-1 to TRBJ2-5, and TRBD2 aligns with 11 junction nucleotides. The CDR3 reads CASSLTSGGETQYF. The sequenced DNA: TGCGCCAGCAGCTTAACTAGCGGGGGAGAGACCCAGTACTTC.